The 19 T cell receptor beta chains reported below all come from one sample, sequenced in a study of identical twins. In TCRdb, the 5' RACE reads were re-called with MiXCR into one record per CDR3 protein. The sample carries 240,000 or so distinct CDR3 sequences, over 9.5% recorded once. These data were likewise used in another study, on yellow fever vaccine responses in identical twins.

Sequencing used memory (CD45RO+) T cells sorted from blood. These receptors were collected from a young woman in good health.

This clonotype appeared a few times. This chain connects TRBV7-3 to TRBJ2-2; D is possibly TRBD1 or TRBD2 (6 bases each). The V and J ends lost 5 bases and 7 bases respectively, with 14 bases between them. The germline CDR1 and CDR2 sequences are SGHTA and FQGTGA. CDR3 length: 14 residues. The CDR3 sequence: CASSPTGAIGELFF. CDR3 coding DNA: TGTGCCAGCAGCCCCACGGGGGCGATCGGGGAGCTGTTTTTT. The full variable domain, with the rest looked up from reference TRBV7-3 and TRBJ2-2, is GAGVSQTPSNKVTEKGKYVELRCDPISGHTALYWYRQSLGQGPEFLIYFQGTGAADDSGLPNDRFFAVRPEGSVSTLKIQRTERGDSAVYLCASSPTGAIGELFFGEGSRLTVL.

This clonotype has a handful of counts. Here the CDR3 reads CASSWDRGTLPGGNEQFF. CDR3 coding DNA: TGTGCCAGCAGTTGGGACAGGGGTACACTTCCCGGGGGCAATGAGCAGTTCTTC. This sequence joins TRBV6-5 and TRBJ2-1; 10 bases agree with TRBD1. Per the germline V gene, CDR1 is MNHEY and CDR2 is SVGAGI. V gave up 4 bases and J gave up 6 bases; unmatched junction bases: 15. The CDR3 loop spans 18 amino acids.

On this clonotype itself: Its ends do not fully match the called genes, so a read error is possible. CDR3 in amino acids: CASCQARGSQMGLHF. The CDR3 DNA reads TGTGCCAGCTGCCAAGCAAGGGGGTCCCAGATGGGCCTCCACTTT. The J gene is TRBJ1-6, the V gene TRBV3-1, with TRBD1 as a possible D gene (6 bases). CDR3 length: 15 residues. Germline V gene lookup returns CDR1 LGHDT and CDR2 YNNKEL (reference sequence).

The chain joins TRBV11-2 to TRBJ2-7; TRBD1 is a possible D gene (5 bases). CDR1 SGHAT and CDR2 FQNNGV come from the germline V gene. The CDR3 contains 13 residues. V gave up 6 bases and J gave up 7 bases, with 16 bases separating them. The CDR3 coding sequence is TGTGCCAGCAGACCAGGCGCAGGGAAAGAGCAGTACTTC. It specifies CASRPGAGKEQYF.

This clonotype was observed a few times. The V gene is TRBV12-3 or TRBV12-4, the J gene TRBJ2-5; D is uncertain. The CDR3 is made up of 14 amino acids. V lost 3 bases to trimming and J lost 2 bases, with 10 bases between them. The DNA of the CDR3 is TGTGCCAGCAGTTTTTCCGCCGGACAAGAGACCCAGTACTTC. As protein: CASSFSAGQETQYF.

The chain carries TRBV7-8 and TRBJ2-5, with D perhaps given as TRBD1 or TRBD2 (5 bases each). Germline V CDR1 and CDR2: SGHVS, FQNEAQ. V gave up 4 bases and J gave up 0 bases, with 9 bases separating them. CDR3 length: 14 amino acids. The CDR3 protein is CASSSGANQETQYF. In nucleotides, the CDR3 is TGTGCCAGCAGCTCCGGGGCGAACCAAGAGACCCAGTACTTC.

The V and J genes are TRBV7-3 and TRBJ2-7, with D possibly being TRBD1 (6 bases). Deletions cut 5 bases from V and 4 bases from J, with 15 bases between. From germline, CDR1 is SGHTA and CDR2 FQGTGA. The CDR3 extends over 14 amino acids. CDR3 nucleotides: TGTGCCAGCAGCCCCCAACAGGGCAGTTACGAGCAGTACTTC. Amino acids: CASSPQQGSYEQYF.

The V call is TRBV6-4, the J call TRBJ2-3, with TRBD2 matching over 9 bases. Trimming removed 3 bases from V and 2 bases from J; junction bases left unmatched: 3. CDR3 size: 15 residues. Germline assignment: CDR1 MRHNA and CDR2 SNTAGT. This CDR3 reads CASSERGGHTDTQYF. The CDR3 DNA reads as TGTGCCAGCAGTGAGCGGGGGGGCCACACAGATACGCAGTATTTT.

This clonotype was counted many times. CDR3 amino acids: CASSLFGGSSNEQFF. The CDR3 DNA reads TGTGCCAGCAGTTTATTTGGCGGGAGTTCGAATGAGCAGTTCTTC. The V gene is TRBV12-3 or TRBV12-4, the J gene TRBJ2-1, with 7 nucleotides matching TRBD2. This CDR3 comprises 15 residues. The trim removed 2 bases at V and 7 bases at J, leaving 8 bases unmatched.

The rearrangement uses TRBV28 and TRBJ1-5; 8 bases map to TRBD1. The CDR3 runs 12 residues. The ends lost 8 bases at V and 5 bases at J; junction bases unmatched: 2. Per germline, CDR1 MDHEN and CDR2 SYDVKM. This CDR3 reads CASGQGYQPQHF. The DNA for the CDR3 is TGTGCCAGCGGACAGGGCTATCAGCCCCAGCATTTT. Full variable domain (remainder filled in from reference TRBV28 and TRBJ1-5): DVKVTQSSRYLVKRTGEKVFLECVQDMDHENMFWYRQDPGLGLRLIYFSYDVKMKEKGDIPEGYSVSREKKERFSLILESASTNQTSMYLCASGQGYQPQHFGDGTRLSIL.

The gene calls are TRBV11-2 and TRBJ2-3; TRBD2 might be the D (5 bases). Germline V gene data show CDR1 as SGHAT and CDR2 as FQNNGV. Trimming shortened V by 5 bases and J by 2 bases, and 29 bases separated the two germline ends. The CDR3 sequence is 20 residues long. CDR3 amino acids: CASSPSRGPPVGPLTDTQYF. The CDR3 nucleotides are TGTGCCAGCAGCCCAAGTCGGGGTCCCCCCGTAGGGCCCCTCACAGATACGCAGTATTTT.

This clonotype showed up many times. This chain joins TRBV7-9 and TRBJ1-1, with D possibly TRBD1 on 6 matching bases. Trimming shortened V by 7 bases and J by 6 bases, and 21 bases separated the two germline ends. The CDR3 is made up of 15 amino acids. Germline CDR1 is SEHNR and CDR2 is FQNEAQ (reference sequence). The CDR3 sequence: CASTPSGQTTSEAFF. In nucleotides, the CDR3 is TGTGCCAGCACCCCCTCAGGACAGACTACCTCTGAAGCTTTCTTT.

This clonotype was seen many times. This chain joins TRBV12-3 or TRBV12-4 and TRBJ2-3; D unresolved. The V gene lost 6 bases and the J gene lost 0 bases, with 13 bases spanning the gap. This CDR3 is built from 15 residues. The CDR3 loop is CASSRVESSTDTQYF. Here the CDR3 DNA reads TGTGCCAGCAGCCGCGTGGAGAGTAGCACAGATACGCAGTATTTT.

The rearrangement uses TRBV15 and TRBJ2-3, with 9 bases matching TRBD2. This CDR3 has 18 amino acids. V lost 1 base, J lost 2 bases, and 10 bases stayed unmatched. CDR1 is LNHNV, CDR2 YYDKDF, per germline (reference sequence). The CDR3 is CATSRGRVAGEITDTQYF. The CDR3 region has the DNA TGTGCCACCAGCAGAGGCAGGGTAGCGGGGGAGATCACAGATACGCAGTATTTT.

This clonotype appeared a few times. The rearrangement joins TRBV7-8 to TRBJ1-4, with no clear D. V was cut by 1 base and J by 8 bases, with 14 bases left in between. Per the germline V gene, CDR1 is SGHVS and CDR2 is FQNEAQ. This CDR3 has 15 residues. The CDR3 here is CASSLGRKGEEKLFF. In DNA, the CDR3 is TGTGCCAGCAGCTTAGGCAGAAAAGGAGAGGAAAAACTGTTTTTT.

The rearrangement links TRBV28 to TRBJ1-3; D is possibly TRBD1 (5 bases). This CDR3 has 15 residues. V shed 6 bases and J shed 1 base, with 13 bases lying between them. Germline CDR1 is MDHEN and CDR2 is SYDVKM. The CDR3: CASSYEGLSGNTIYF. Written as DNA, the CDR3 is TGTGCCAGCAGCTACGAGGGACTATCTGGAAACACCATATATTTT.

This clonotype was detected a few times. Relative to the germline gene, one junction end is altered; a read error may explain this. The DNA of the CDR3 is TGTGCTAGCAGCCCACAAAAGCAAAGCGGGGAGCTGTTTTTT. This translates into CASSPQKQSGELFF. The chain joins TRBV7-7 to TRBJ2-2; D gene ambiguous. Germline CDR1 SSHAT, CDR2 FNYEAQ (reference sequence). The CDR3 sequence is 14 residues long. The full variable domain, rest sourced from reference TRBV7-7 and TRBJ2-2, is GAGVSQSPRYKVTKRGQDVTLRCDPISSHATLYWYQQALGQGPEFLTYFNYEAQPDKSGLPSDRFSAERPEGSISTLTIQRTEQRDSAMYRCASSPQKQSGELFFGEGSRLTVL.

V and J are TRBV19 and TRBJ2-6; TRBD1 agrees at 7 bases. The V gene's germline CDR1 is LNHDA and CDR2 SQIVND (reference sequence). With V trimmed by 10 bases and J by 0 bases, 9 bases remained unmatched. The CDR3 runs to 16 residues. The CDR3 region is CATLTGISSGANVLTF. CDR3 bases: TGTGCCACCTTGACAGGGATTTCCTCTGGGGCCAACGTCCTGACTTTC.

This clonotype has at least ten counts. The chain uses TRBV20-1 and TRBJ1-1; TRBD1 might be the D (5 bases). The length of the CDR3 is 14 residues. Trimming removed 3 bases from V and 3 bases from J, with 14 bases in between. Germline CDR1 is DFQATT and CDR2 is SNEGSKA (reference sequence). CDR3 DNA sequence: TGCAGTGCTAGCCCCAGGGTGTCCGACACTGAAGCTTTCTTT. Its translation: CSASPRVSDTEAFF.